This T cell receptor beta chain appears in the sequencing data of a study of molecular identifiers for immune sequencing clone quantification. Naive CD8 sequencing libraries were generated from around 18,000 to 910,000 sorted cells, with 10%, 30% or 50% RNA as input. Sorting was used to obtain naive CD8 T cells (CD8+CD4-CCR7+CD45RA+). This clonotype was seen ten or more times. The antigen remains undetermined. The bulk TCR libraries were made with methods described before and with listed TCR primers. TCRdb reprocessed the PCR reads with MiXCR, giving one entry per CDR3 protein. The data contain under 600,000 distinct CDR3 sequences, around 23% of them singletons. The CDR3 consists of 14 residues. Germline CDR1 LGHNA, CDR2 YSLEER. Trimming removed 4 bases from V and 4 bases from J, with 14 bases in between. Study observations and caveats: Clones with over 20 RNA copies captured over 97% of effector molecules but under 1% of naive ones.

This receptor was identified in a human donor in good health. Some libraries in this study had Jurkat cell RNA spiked in. Sequenced sample: naive CD8+ T cells from blood, with Jurkat cell RNA spiked in. Subset in this sample: FACS-sorted CD8+CD4-CCR7+CD45RA+ naive T cells. The rearrangement links TRBV4-3 to TRBJ2-7; D is perhaps TRBD1 or TRBD2 (5 bases each). The CDR3 region is CASSPTRGSYEQYF. As DNA, the CDR3 is TGCGCCAGCAGCCCGACACGGGGCAGTTACGAGCAGTACTTC.